The clone carrying this T cell receptor beta chain appeared a single time. Its antigen is unidentified. Germline loops: CDR1 MGHRA, CDR2 YSYEKL. V lost 5 bases, J lost 3 bases, and 17 bases lay in between. CDR3 length: 16 residues. The data derive from a study of cytomegalovirus exposure and HLA in healthy donors. Study-level results: In vitro assays verified that three CMV-associated chains recognized CMV antigens specifically. Reported performance of the classifier showed diagnosis of cytomegalovirus status with high specificity and sensitivity. TCR beta chains numbering 150 to 200 were designated cytomegalovirus-associated. TCR clusters originating in the first cohort tended to co-occur in the approximately 130 validation repertoires, according to a later analysis.

Generated by immunoSEQ multiplex PCR, the TCRdb table keeps only in-frame clones and is missing some. The repertoire consists of 150,000 to 200,000 clones, with 91% occurring once and the leading ten covering about 2.9%. Sequencing used PBMCs. The rearrangement links TRBV4-1 to TRBJ2-1; maybe TRBD2 (6 bases). The clonotype originates from a woman aged 18-29 years in good health and CMV-seropositive. In nucleotides, the CDR3 is TGCGCCAGCAGCGTTGTGGAGCGGGCCAACTACAATGAGCAGTTCTTC. Translation: CASSVVERANYNEQFF.